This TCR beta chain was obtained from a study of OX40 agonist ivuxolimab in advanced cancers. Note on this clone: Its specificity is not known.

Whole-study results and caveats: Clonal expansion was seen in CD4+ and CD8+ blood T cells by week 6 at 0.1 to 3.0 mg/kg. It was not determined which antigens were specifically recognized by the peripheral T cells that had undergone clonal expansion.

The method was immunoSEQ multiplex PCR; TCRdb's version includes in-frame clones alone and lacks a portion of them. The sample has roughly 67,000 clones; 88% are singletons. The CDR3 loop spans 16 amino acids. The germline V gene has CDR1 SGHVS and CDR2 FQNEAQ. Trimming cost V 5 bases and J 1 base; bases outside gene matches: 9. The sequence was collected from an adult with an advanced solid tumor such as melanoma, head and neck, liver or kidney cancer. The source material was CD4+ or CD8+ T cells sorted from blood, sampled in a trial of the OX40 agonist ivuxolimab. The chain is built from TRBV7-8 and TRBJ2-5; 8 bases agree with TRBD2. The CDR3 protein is CASSTRGGQGQETQYF. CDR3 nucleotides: TGTGCCAGCAGCACCCGGGGGGGGCAGGGCCAAGAGACCCAGTACTTC.